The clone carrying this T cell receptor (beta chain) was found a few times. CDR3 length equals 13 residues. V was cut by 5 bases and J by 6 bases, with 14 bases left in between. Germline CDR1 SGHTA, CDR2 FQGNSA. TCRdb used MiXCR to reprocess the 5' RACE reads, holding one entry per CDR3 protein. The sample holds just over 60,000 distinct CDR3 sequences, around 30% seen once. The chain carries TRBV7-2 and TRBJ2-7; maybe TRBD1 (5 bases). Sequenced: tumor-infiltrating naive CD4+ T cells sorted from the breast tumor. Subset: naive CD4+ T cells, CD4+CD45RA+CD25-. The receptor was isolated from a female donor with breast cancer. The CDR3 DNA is TGTGCCAGCAGCCTAAACCCAAGGGGCGAGCAGTACTTC. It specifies CASSLNPRGEQYF.